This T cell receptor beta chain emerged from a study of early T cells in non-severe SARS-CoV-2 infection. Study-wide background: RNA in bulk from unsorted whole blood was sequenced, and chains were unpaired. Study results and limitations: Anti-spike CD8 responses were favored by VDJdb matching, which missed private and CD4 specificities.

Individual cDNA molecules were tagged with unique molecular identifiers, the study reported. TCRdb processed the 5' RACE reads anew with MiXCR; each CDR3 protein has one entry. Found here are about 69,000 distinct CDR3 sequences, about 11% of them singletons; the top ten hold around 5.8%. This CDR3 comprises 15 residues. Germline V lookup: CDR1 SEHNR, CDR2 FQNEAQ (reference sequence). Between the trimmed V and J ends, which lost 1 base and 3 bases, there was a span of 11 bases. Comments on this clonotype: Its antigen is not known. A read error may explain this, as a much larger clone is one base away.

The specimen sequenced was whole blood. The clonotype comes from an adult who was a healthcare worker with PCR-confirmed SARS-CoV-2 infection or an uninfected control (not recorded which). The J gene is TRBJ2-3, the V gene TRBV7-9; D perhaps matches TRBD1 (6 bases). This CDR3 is CASSLDRVGTDTQYF. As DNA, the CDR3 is TGTGCCAGCAGCTTAGACAGGGTGGGTACAGATACGCAGTATTTT.